The clone carrying this T cell receptor beta chain occurred once. The data were taken from a study of blood T cell repertoires in COVID-19. Study-level information: Sources were T cells, B-cell-depleted T cells, or PBMCs; the material itself was cDNA or gDNA.

Participant ages covered about 18 to 95 years across approximately 25 US areas. Exposed participants encountered a COVID-19 case during the 2 weeks preceding study entry. Original analysis: By means of reference gene primer amplification, nucleated cell counts were estimated. Clones were sequenced by immunoSEQ multiplex PCR, and TCRdb holds only the in-frame ones, with some missing. The D gene and trimming were derived from the DNA, and the V and J assignments and clone size from that table. Of roughly 270,000 clones listed, roughly four fifths are singletons. Germline loops: CDR1 MRHNA, CDR2 SNTAGT. Trimming at V came to 5 bases and at J to 3 bases, leaving 4 bases not matched to a gene. This CDR3 has 16 residues.

V usage is TRBV6-4 and J usage is TRBJ1-6, with 10 bases matching TRBD1. Sequencing input: PBMCs or T cells enriched from blood (not recorded which). This TCR was recovered from a man aged 40-49 years who had been exposed to COVID-19. The CDR3 DNA reads TGTGCCAGCAGTTCGACAGGGGGCATCTATAATTCACCCCTCCACTTT. Its protein is CASSSTGGIYNSPLHF.